The T cell receptor (beta chain) described here comes from a study of HIV-infected patients and healthy controls. Study-level results: When repertoires were size-matched, rare events in HIV-infected data became overweighted.

The sample holds a few counts of this clonotype. Its antigen is currently unknown. The size of this beta chain means little, since it is a stray read in a library made for alpha chains. CDR1 is LNHDA, CDR2 SQIVND, per germline (reference sequence). The CDR3 loop spans 13 amino acids. V shed 5 bases and J shed 3 bases, with 8 bases lying between them. Antiretroviral therapy had run roughly three months, about 14 weeks, before follow-up blood collection. No cell fractionation was done, so the repertoire covers all unsorted peripheral blood T cells. cDNA was made from 400 to 500 ng RNA using alpha and beta constant primers. Separate chain-specific third strand synthesis with multiplexing indices produced the alpha and beta libraries. Each molecule carried a 12-nucleotide identifier made of two joined random hexamers added before amplification. TCRdb re-derived calls from the 5' RACE reads in MiXCR, one entry per CDR3 protein. The sample shows about 8,000 distinct CDR3 sequences, less than 7.5% of them seen only once.

The sequence derives from an adult with HIV infection. V usage is TRBV19 and J usage is TRBJ2-1; D gene unclear. The sample was blood, taken during antiretroviral therapy. The CDR3 loop is CASSADGYNEQFF. Written as DNA, the CDR3 is TGTGCCAGTAGTGCAGACGGCTACAATGAGCAGTTCTTC.